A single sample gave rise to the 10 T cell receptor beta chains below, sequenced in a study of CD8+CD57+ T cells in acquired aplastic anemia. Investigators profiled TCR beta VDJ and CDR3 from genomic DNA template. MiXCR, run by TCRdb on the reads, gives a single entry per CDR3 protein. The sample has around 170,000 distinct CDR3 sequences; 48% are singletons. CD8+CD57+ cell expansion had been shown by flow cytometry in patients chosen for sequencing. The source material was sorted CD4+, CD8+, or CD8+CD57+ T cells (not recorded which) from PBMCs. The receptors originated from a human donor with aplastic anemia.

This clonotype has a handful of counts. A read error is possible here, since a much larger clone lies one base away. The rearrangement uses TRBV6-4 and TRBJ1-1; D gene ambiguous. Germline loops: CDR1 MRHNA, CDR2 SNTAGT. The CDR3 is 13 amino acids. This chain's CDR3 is CASSVTLNTEALF. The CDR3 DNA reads TGTGCCAGCAGTGTAACATTGAACACTGAAGCTCTCTTT.

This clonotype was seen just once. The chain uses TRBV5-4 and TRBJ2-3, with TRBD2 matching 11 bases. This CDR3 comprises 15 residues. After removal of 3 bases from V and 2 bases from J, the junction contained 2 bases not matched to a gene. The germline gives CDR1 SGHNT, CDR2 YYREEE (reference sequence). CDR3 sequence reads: CASSSSGRHTDTQYF. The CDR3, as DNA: TGTGCCAGCAGCTCTAGCGGGAGGCACACAGATACGCAGTATTTT.

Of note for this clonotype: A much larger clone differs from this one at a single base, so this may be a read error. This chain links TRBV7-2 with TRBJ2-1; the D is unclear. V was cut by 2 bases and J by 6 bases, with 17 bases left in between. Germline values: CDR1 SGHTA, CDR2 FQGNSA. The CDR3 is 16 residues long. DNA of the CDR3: TGTGCCAGCAGCTTATCGCATTTAGGGCTGAGCAATGAGCAGTTCTTC. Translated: CASSLSHLGLSNEQFF.

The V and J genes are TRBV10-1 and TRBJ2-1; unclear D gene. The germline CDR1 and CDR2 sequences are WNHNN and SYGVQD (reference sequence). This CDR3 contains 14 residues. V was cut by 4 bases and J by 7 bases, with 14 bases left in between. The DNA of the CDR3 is TGCGCCAGCAGTGCTACGAGGTATGGGAATGAGCAGTTCTTC. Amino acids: CASSATRYGNEQFF.

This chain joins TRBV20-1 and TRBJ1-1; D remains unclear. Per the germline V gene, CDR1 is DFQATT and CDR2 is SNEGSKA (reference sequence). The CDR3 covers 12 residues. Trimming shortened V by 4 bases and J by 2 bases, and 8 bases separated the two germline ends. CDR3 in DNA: TGCAGTGCTATGGATGCTAACACTGAAGCTTTCTTT. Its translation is CSAMDANTEAFF.

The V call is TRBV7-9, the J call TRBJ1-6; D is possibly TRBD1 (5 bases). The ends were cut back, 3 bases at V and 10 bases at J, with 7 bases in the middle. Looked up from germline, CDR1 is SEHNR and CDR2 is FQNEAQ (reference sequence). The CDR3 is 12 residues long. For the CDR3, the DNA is TGTGCCAGCAGCTTGGACATCTCACCCCTCCACTTT. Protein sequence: CASSLDISPLHF.

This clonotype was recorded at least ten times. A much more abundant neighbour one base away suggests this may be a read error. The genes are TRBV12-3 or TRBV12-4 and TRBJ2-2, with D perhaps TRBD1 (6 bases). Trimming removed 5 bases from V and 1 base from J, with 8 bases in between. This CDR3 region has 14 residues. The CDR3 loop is CASSPQGNTGELFF. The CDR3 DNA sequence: TGTGCCAGCAGTCCACAGGGGAACACCGGGGAGCTGTTTTTT.

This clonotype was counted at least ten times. CDR3 residues: CASRENYEQYF. CDR3 nucleotides: TGTGCCAGCAGGGAGAACTACGAGCAGTACTTC. J is TRBJ2-7 and V is TRBV2; D gene ambiguous. There are 11 residues in the CDR3. V was pared by 6 bases and J by 3 bases, with 6 bases between. Germline assignment: CDR1 SNHLY and CDR2 FYNNEI. The full variable domain, in which reference TRBV2 and TRBJ2-7 provide the parts outside the CDR3, is EPEVTQTPSHQVTQMGQEVILRCVPISNHLYFYWYRQILGQKVEFLVSFYNNEISEKSEIFDDQFSVERPDGSNFTLKIRSTKLEDSAMYFCASRENYEQYFGPGTRLTVT.

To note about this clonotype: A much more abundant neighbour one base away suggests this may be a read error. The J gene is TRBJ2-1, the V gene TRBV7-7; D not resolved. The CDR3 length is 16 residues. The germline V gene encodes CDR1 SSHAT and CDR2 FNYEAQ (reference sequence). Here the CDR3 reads CASSLKGKSSYNEQFF. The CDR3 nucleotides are TGTGCTAGCAGCTTAAAGGGAAAAAGCTCCTACAATGAGCAGTTCTTC.

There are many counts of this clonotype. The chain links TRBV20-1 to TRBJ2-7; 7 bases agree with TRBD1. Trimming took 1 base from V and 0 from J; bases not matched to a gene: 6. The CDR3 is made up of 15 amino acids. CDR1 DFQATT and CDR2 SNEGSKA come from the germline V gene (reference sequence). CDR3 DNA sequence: TGCAGTGCTAGAGGTACAGGGGACGGCTCCTACGAGCAGTACTTC. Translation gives CSARGTGDGSYEQYF.